The 20 T cell receptor beta chains below all came from one sample that was sequenced in a study of blood T cells in healthy people across ages. It was with a sample-barcoded 5' primer and a J-beta primer mix that a second PCR of roughly 6 to 12 cycles was run. TCRdb analysed the 5' RACE reads with MiXCR anew, one entry per CDR3 protein. The table has 2 million or so distinct CDR3 sequences, less than 50% seen once; the top ten hold less than 2.5%. The source material was blood. The receptors here all came from a woman between 40 and 55 years old in good health.

The chain couples TRBV10-2 to TRBJ1-2; 7 nucleotides match TRBD1. The germline CDR1 and CDR2 sequences are WSHSY and SAAADI. The CDR3 runs to 14 residues. Trimming took 5 bases from V and 7 from J; bases not matched to a gene: 10. The CDR3 sequence: CASSTTGDGFGYTF. In DNA, the CDR3 is TGCGCCAGCAGTACCACAGGGGACGGTTTTGGCTACACCTTC.

V gene TRBV15 combines with J gene TRBJ2-5, with TRBD2 as a possible D gene (5 bases). CDR3 size: 15 residues. The V gene's germline CDR1 is LNHNV and CDR2 YYDKDF (reference sequence). Trimming removed 0 bases at V and 9 bases at J, with 17 bases between. The chain's CDR3 is CATSRERVTNGAQYF. The CDR3 nucleotides are TGTGCCACCAGCAGAGAGAGGGTGACAAACGGGGCCCAGTACTTC.

This sequence joins TRBV11-1 and TRBJ2-1; possibly TRBD2 for D (7 bases). This CDR3 spans 17 amino acids. CDR1 is SGHAT and CDR2 is FQDESV in the germline V gene (reference sequence). The ends were cut back, 5 bases at V and 4 bases at J, with 21 bases in the middle. The DNA of the CDR3 is TGTGCCAGCAGCGGGAGTGCGGGGGCCATGGAATACAATGAGCAGTTCTTC. Translation gives CASSGSAGAMEYNEQFF.

The chain carries TRBV20-1 and TRBJ2-3; 8 bases map to TRBD2. After removal of 1 base from V and 0 bases from J, the junction contained 6 bases not matched to a gene. CDR3 size: 16 residues. Germline assignment: CDR1 DFQATT and CDR2 SNEGSKA (reference sequence). For the CDR3, the DNA is TGCAGTGCTAGAGGTTGGCGGGGGGCGAGCACAGATACGCAGTATTTT. Its protein product is CSARGWRGASTDTQYF.

CDR3: CASSYQQAGPGRSSYNEQFF. DNA for the CDR3: TGTGCCAGCAGTTACCAACAAGCGGGGCCAGGGCGTAGCTCCTACAATGAGCAGTTCTTC. The chain is built from TRBV6-5 and TRBJ2-1; 7 nucleotides line up with TRBD2. The CDR3 has 20 amino acids. Germline V lookup: CDR1 MNHEY, CDR2 SVGAGI. The V and J ends lost 2 bases and 0 bases, in that order; junction bases with no gene match: 16.

The rearrangement joins TRBV5-1 to TRBJ2-1; 7 bases fit TRBD1. CDR1 SGHRS and CDR2 YFSETQ come from the germline V gene. The J segment lost 5 bases and the V segment lost 2 bases, leaving 7 bases of the junction unmatched. CDR3 size: 15 residues. DNA of the CDR3: TGCGCCAGCAGCTTCTTCCGGACAGGCCACAATGAGCAGTTCTTC. Amino acid sequence: CASSFFRTGHNEQFF.

The genes are TRBV29-1 and TRBJ2-5; D remains ambiguous. CDR3 length equals 14 residues. Trimming pared 2 bases from V and 4 bases from J, leaving 14 bases between. Looked up from germline, CDR1 is SQVTM and CDR2 is ANQGSEA. CDR3 sequence (DNA): TGCAGCGTTGAATCCAGTCCCGGCGCAGAGACCCAGTACTTC. It codes for CSVESSPGAETQYF.

This clonotype has more than one count but fewer than ten. The chain is built from TRBV27 and TRBJ2-4; a possible D gene is TRBD2 (5 bases). This CDR3 comprises 14 residues. In germline, CDR1 is MNHEY, CDR2 SMNVEV (reference sequence). The V end was cut by 4 bases, the J end by 5 bases, with 12 bases between. CDR3 bases: TGTGCCAGCAGTTGGTCCGAGGGAGAAAACATTCAGTACTTC. Translating gives CASSWSEGENIQYF.

The V and J genes are TRBV14 and TRBJ2-7; 10 bases fit TRBD1. Germline CDR1 and CDR2: SGHDN and FVKESK. Trimming removed 4 bases from V and 4 bases from J; junction bases left unmatched: 10. The CDR3 length is 16 residues. Written as DNA, the CDR3 is TGTGCCAGCAGCCGGACCCCGGGACAGGGGTCGTACGAGCAGTACTTC. This gives the protein CASSRTPGQGSYEQYF.

This clonotype was seen ten or more times. The chain links TRBV4-3 to TRBJ2-5; D not resolved. The germline V gene has CDR1 LGHNA and CDR2 YSLEER. The CDR3 is 13 amino acids. The V gene lost 1 base and the J gene lost 7 bases, with 10 bases spanning the gap. CDR3 bases: TGCGCCAGCAGCCAAGTGGAGTCTACGACCCAGTACTTC. Protein product: CASSQVESTTQYF.

This rearrangement joins TRBV9 to TRBJ1-2; 7 nucleotides match TRBD1. V gave up 0 bases and J gave up 6 bases; unmatched junction bases: 5. The CDR3 runs 14 residues. The germline V gene encodes CDR1 SGDLS and CDR2 YYNGEE. In DNA form, the CDR3 reads TGTGCCAGCAGCGTAGCCGTGACAGGGAATGGCTACACCTTC. Its translation: CASSVAVTGNGYTF. The entire variable domain, with the rest obtained from reference TRBV9 and TRBJ1-2, is as follows: DSGVTQTPKHLITATGQRVTLRCSPRSGDLSVYWYQQSLDQGLQFLIQYYNGEERAKGNILERFSAQQFPDLHSELNLSSLELGDSALYFCASSVAVTGNGYTFGSGTRLTVV.

J is TRBJ2-5 and V is TRBV5-4; D may be TRBD1 or TRBD2 (6 bases each). CDR3 length: 17 residues. Germline CDR1 reads SGHNT; CDR2 reads YYREEE (reference sequence). V lost 2 bases, J lost 5 bases, and 22 bases lay in between. CDR3 coding DNA: TGTGCCAGCAGCTTCAAAGGAGATGGGGGGCGCAGGGAGACCCAGTACTTC. This sequence encodes CASSFKGDGGRRETQYF.

This clonotype appeared a few times. This CDR3 is CSASTSAQYF. CDR3 bases: TGCAGTGCTAGCACAAGCGCCCAGTACTTC. The rearrangement links TRBV20-1 to TRBJ2-5; D is uncertain. Trimming cost V 3 bases and J 9 bases, with 8 bases left between them. CDR3 size: 10 residues. Germline CDR1 DFQATT, CDR2 SNEGSKA (reference sequence).

V is TRBV28 and J is TRBJ1-2, with D tentatively TRBD1 (5 bases). The germline CDR1 and CDR2 sequences are MDHEN and SYDVKM. The CDR3 covers 13 residues. V was shortened by 10 bases and J by 7 bases, with 19 bases between the two germline ends. CDR3 coding DNA: TGTGCCATCGCAAGGAAAAGGGGAAGTGGCTACACCTTC. This codes for CAIARKRGSGYTF.

This clonotype was counted a few times. The chain is built from TRBV11-2 and TRBJ2-7, with D hard to call. Germline V gene sequence: CDR1 SGHAT, CDR2 FQNNGV. V was trimmed by 2 bases and J by 6 bases, leaving 17 bases between them. The CDR3 covers 15 residues. This chain's CDR3 is CASSLRTDYVVEQYF. DNA of the CDR3: TGTGCCAGCAGCTTAAGGACGGATTATGTAGTCGAGCAGTACTTC. The whole variable domain, remainder taken from reference TRBV11-2 and TRBJ2-7, is EAGVAQSPRYKIIEKRQSVAFWCNPISGHATLYWYQQILGQGPKLLIQFQNNGVVDDSQLPKDRFSAERLKGVDSTLKIQPAKLEDSAVYLCASSLRTDYVVEQYFGPGTRLTVT.

The chain has TRBV25-1 and TRBJ2-1, with TRBD2 matching 14 bases. The CDR3 loop spans 17 amino acids. The J segment lost 1 base and the V segment lost 7 bases, leaving 6 bases of the junction unmatched. The germline CDR1 and CDR2 sequences are MGHDK and SYGVNS. Written as DNA, the CDR3 is TGTGCCAGCATTGGGACTAGCGGGGGTAGGTCCTACAATGAGCAGTTCTTC. As protein: CASIGTSGGRSYNEQFF.

In its sample, this clonotype was seen once. Here the CDR3 reads CASSLDAIRDEQYF. CDR3 DNA sequence: TGTGCCAGCAGCCTCGATGCAATAAGGGACGAGCAGTACTTC. This rearrangement joins TRBV28 to TRBJ2-7; D unresolved. CDR1 is MDHEN and CDR2 is SYDVKM in the germline V gene. The V end was cut by 6 bases, the J end by 5 bases, with 17 bases between. This CDR3 region has 14 residues.

This clonotype was seen more than once but under ten times. The rearrangement links TRBV18 to TRBJ2-7; a possible D gene is TRBD1 (7 bases). Trimming took 3 bases from V and 2 from J, leaving 11 bases between them. Germline CDR1 KGHSH, CDR2 LQKENI. The CDR3 has 14 residues. The DNA of the CDR3 is TGTGCCAGCTCACCCCAGGGGGGAACCTACGAGCAGTACTTC. Its translation is CASSPQGGTYEQYF. Using reference TRBV18 and TRBJ2-7 for the parts outside the CDR3, the full variable domain is NAGVMQNPRHLVRRRGQEARLRCSPMKGHSHVYWYRQLPEEGLKFMVYLQKENIIDESGMPKERFSAEFPKEGPSILRIQQVVRGDSAAYFCASSPQGGTYEQYFGPGTRLTVT.

The V gene is TRBV6-1, the J gene TRBJ2-4, with 7 bases fitting TRBD1. TRBJ2-7 explains the end of the DNA better; the J call may be wrong. The CDR3 length is 13 residues. Germline loops: CDR1 MNHNS, CDR2 SASEGT. Written as DNA, the CDR3 is TGTGCCAGCAGTATGAAGGGGGCGGGCGAGCAGTACTTC. Translating it yields CASSMKGAGEQYF.

This clonotype has just a few counts. The gene calls are TRBV25-1 and TRBJ2-5; 9 positions match TRBD1. The V segment lost 4 bases and the J segment 5 bases; nucleotides outside the gene matches: 5. Looked up from germline, CDR1 is MGHDK and CDR2 is SYGVNS. This CDR3 is 14 amino acids long. CDR3 nucleotide sequence: TGTGCCAGCAGTGTACACAGGGGGCTGGAGACCCAGTACTTC. Encoded protein: CASSVHRGLETQYF.